This T cell receptor beta chain emerged from a study of T-cell memory formation after mild COVID-19. This CDR3 has 17 residues. The ends were cut back, 0 bases at V and 2 bases at J, with 17 bases in the middle. From germline, CDR1 is LNHNV and CDR2 YYDKDF (reference sequence). TCRdb independently ran MiXCR on the 5' RACE reads; one entry per CDR3 protein. The sample has roughly 600,000 distinct CDR3 sequences, roughly 17% seen once. There are a few counts of this clonotype. Sequencing input: PBMCs or a T cell subset sorted from them (not recorded which). This TCR derives from an adult woman who had mild COVID-19 (a few samples of this study predate the infection). Cell type and time point are not known. The genes are TRBV15 and TRBJ2-7, with D possibly being TRBD2 (7 bases). CDR3 in amino acids: CATSRDQGGGYAYEQYF. CDR3 DNA sequence: TGTGCCACCAGCAGAGATCAGGGCGGGGGCTACGCCTACGAGCAGTACTTC.